This TCR beta chain appears in the sequencing data of a study of T cell responses to AZD1222 COVID-19 vaccine. Clones were read by immunoSEQ multiplex PCR, and TCRdb kept only the in-frame ones, dropping some. The sample shows 110,000 or so clones, roughly 88% of them seen only once. Germline V gene lookup returns CDR1 SGHTA and CDR2 FQGNSA. Trimming stripped 3 bases from V and 3 bases from J, with 20 bases between. The CDR3 is 17 amino acids. This TCR came from an adult in good health. The chain employs TRBV7-2 and TRBJ1-1; a possible D gene is TRBD1 (6 bases). The material was peripheral blood, obtained on day 0 of AZD1222 vaccination. The CDR3 is CASSFARGARGDTEAFF. DNA for the CDR3: TGTGCCAGCAGCTTTGCTCGGGGGGCGCGGGGGGACACTGAAGCTTTCTTT.